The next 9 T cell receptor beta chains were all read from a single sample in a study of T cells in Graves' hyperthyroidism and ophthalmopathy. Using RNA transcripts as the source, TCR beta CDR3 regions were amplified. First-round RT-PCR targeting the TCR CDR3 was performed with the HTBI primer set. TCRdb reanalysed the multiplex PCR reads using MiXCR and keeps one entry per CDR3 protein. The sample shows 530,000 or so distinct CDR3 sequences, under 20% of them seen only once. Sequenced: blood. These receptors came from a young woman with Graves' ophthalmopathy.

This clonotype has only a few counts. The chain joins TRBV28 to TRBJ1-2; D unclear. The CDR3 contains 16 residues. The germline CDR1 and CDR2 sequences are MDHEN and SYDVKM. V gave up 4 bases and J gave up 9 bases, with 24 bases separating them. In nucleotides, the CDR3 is TGTGCCAGCAGTTCCCCTCTAGACGGGTCCCCCGACCGCTACACCTTC. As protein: CASSSPLDGSPDRYTF.

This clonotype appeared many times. Here the CDR3 DNA reads TGTGCCAGCAGCTTAGGCAGGGAGGGACAGCCCCAGCATTTT. Encoded protein: CASSLGREGQPQHF. J is TRBJ1-5 and V is TRBV7-8, with D possibly being TRBD1 (5 bases). Trimming took off 1 base at V and 7 bases at J, with 11 bases between the two ends. CDR3 size: 14 residues. Germline values: CDR1 SGHVS, CDR2 FQNEAQ.

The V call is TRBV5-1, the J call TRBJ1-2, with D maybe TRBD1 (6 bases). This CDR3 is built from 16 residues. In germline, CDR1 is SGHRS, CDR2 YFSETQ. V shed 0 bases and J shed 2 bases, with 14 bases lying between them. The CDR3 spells CASSLDFWTANYGYTF. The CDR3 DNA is TGCGCCAGCAGCTTGGATTTTTGGACAGCCAACTATGGCTACACCTTC.

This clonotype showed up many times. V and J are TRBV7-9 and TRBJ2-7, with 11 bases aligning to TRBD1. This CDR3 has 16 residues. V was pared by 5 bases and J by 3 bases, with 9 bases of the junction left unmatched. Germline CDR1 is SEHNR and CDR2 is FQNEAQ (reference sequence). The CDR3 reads CASSPRTGGEVYEQYF. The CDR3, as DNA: TGTGCCAGCAGCCCTCGGACAGGGGGCGAAGTCTACGAGCAGTACTTC.

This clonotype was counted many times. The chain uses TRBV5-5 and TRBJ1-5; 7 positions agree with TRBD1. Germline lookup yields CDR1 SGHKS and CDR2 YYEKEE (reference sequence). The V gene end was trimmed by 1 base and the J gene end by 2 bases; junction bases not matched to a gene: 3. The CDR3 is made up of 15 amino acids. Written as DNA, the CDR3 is TGTGCCAGCAGCTTGATCGACAGGGGCAATCAGCCCCAGCATTTT. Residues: CASSLIDRGNQPQHF.

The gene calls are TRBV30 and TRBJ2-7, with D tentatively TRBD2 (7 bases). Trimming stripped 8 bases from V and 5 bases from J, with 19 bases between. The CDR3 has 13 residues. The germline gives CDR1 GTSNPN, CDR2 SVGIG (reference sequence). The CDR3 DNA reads TGTGCCCTCGGGGGGCAGCCTGTCCACGAGCAGTACTTC. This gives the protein CALGGQPVHEQYF.

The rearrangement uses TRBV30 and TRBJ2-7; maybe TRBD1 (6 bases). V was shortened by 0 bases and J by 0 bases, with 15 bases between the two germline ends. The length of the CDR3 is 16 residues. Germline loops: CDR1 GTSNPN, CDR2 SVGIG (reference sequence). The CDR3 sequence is CAWSVGPGQSSYEQYF. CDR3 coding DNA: TGTGCCTGGAGTGTAGGGCCCGGACAGTCCTCCTACGAGCAGTACTTC.

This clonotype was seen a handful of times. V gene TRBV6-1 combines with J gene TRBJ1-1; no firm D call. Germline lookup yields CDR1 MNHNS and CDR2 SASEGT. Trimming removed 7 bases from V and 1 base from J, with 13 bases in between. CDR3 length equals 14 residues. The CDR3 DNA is TGTGCCAGCACCCGTGCTACAGAGAACACTGAAGCTTTCTTT. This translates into CASTRATENTEAFF.

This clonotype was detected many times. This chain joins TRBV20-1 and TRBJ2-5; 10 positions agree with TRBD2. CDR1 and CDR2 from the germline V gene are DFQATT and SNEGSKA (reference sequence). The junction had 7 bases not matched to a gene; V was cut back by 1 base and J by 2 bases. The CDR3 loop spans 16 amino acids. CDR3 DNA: TGCAGTGCTAGAGTAGGGCCAGCGGGGGGGCAAGAGACCCAGTACTTC. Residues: CSARVGPAGGQETQYF.